These 21 T cell receptor beta chains came from one sample sequenced in a study of T cells in Graves' hyperthyroidism and ophthalmopathy. Amplification of TCR beta CDR3 regions used RNA as the template. HTBI primers were the set used in a first-round RT-PCR of the TCR CDR3. TCRdb passed the multiplex PCR reads through MiXCR, listing each CDR3 protein once. Of about 200,000 distinct CDR3 sequences listed, around 20% are singletons. The material sequenced was blood. All receptors derive from a man aged 40-49 years with Graves' hyperthyroidism.

This clonotype was seen repeatedly, ten times or more. The rearrangement links TRBV12-3 or TRBV12-4 to TRBJ2-7; 8 nucleotides align to TRBD1. This CDR3 region has 12 residues. V shed 7 bases, J shed 6 bases, and the junction held 5 bases outside the gene matches. CDR3 in amino acids: CASIRTGSEQYF. The CDR3 DNA sequence: TGTGCCAGCATCCGGACAGGGAGCGAGCAGTACTTC.

This clonotype was seen repeatedly, ten times or more. This chain uses TRBV6-2 or TRBV6-3 with TRBJ2-3; 8 nucleotides line up with TRBD1. V trimming: 6 bases; J trimming: 3 bases; junction bases outside the gene matches: 11. The CDR3 consists of 16 residues. The germline V gene has CDR1 MNHEY and CDR2 SVGEGT. The CDR3 nucleotides read TGTGCCAGCAGGAAACGGACAGGGTTGGGGACAGATACGCAGTATTTT. Translating gives CASRKRTGLGTDTQYF.

This clonotype was recorded at least ten times. CDR3 sequence: CASSQEPSWGASFQNIQYF. The CDR3, as DNA: TGTGCCAGCAGCCAAGAGCCCTCCTGGGGTGCCTCTTTCCAAAACATTCAGTACTTC. V is TRBV14 and J is TRBJ2-4; D gene uncertain. The germline CDR1 and CDR2 sequences are SGHDN and FVKESK. The ends were cut back, 0 bases at V and 5 bases at J, with 23 bases in the middle. The CDR3 loop spans 19 amino acids.

Note on this clonotype: This may arise from a read error, as a much more abundant clone is one base away. The V and J genes are TRBV6-2 or TRBV6-3 and TRBJ2-1; D may be TRBD2 (5 bases). CDR1 is MNHEY and CDR2 is SVGEGT in the germline V gene. This CDR3 region has 14 residues. The V end lost 6 bases, the J end lost 10 bases, and 19 bases lay between the germline ends. The CDR3 bases are TGTGCCAGCAGCCCTCTGAGGGCGGAGGCCGAGCAGTTCTTC. It specifies CASSPLRAEAEQFF.

The chain is built from TRBV19 and TRBJ1-5; TRBD1 matches at 9 bases. The germline V gene encodes CDR1 LNHDA and CDR2 SQIVND (reference sequence). V was clipped by 10 bases and J by 0 bases; unmatched bases: 10. The CDR3 is 16 amino acids. Written as DNA, the CDR3 is TGTGCCACCAAAACAGGGGGCGATTATAGCAATCAGCCCCAGCATTTT. This codes for CATKTGGDYSNQPQHF.

This clonotype was picked up a small number of times. The genes are TRBV4-3 and TRBJ2-3; TRBD1 is a possible D gene (6 bases). Germline V gene lookup returns CDR1 LGHNA and CDR2 YSLEER. This CDR3 is built from 17 residues. V dropped 0 bases and J dropped 7 bases, with 20 bases sitting between them. CDR3 sequence: CASSQDVPQAGANTQYF. CDR3 nucleotides: TGCGCCAGCAGCCAAGATGTCCCTCAGGCAGGGGCAAATACGCAGTATTTT.

The chain joins TRBV10-3 to TRBJ2-3; 11 bases fit TRBD2. CDR1 ENHRY and CDR2 SYGVKD come from the germline V gene. The CDR3 spans 15 residues. Trimming took 8 bases from V and 3 from J; bases not matched to a gene: 7. The CDR3 loop is CAIAPGTSGTDTQYF. CDR3 coding DNA: TGTGCCATCGCCCCTGGGACTAGCGGTACAGATACGCAGTATTTT.

This clonotype has just a few counts. The rearrangement links TRBV19 to TRBJ2-1; 8 nucleotides align to TRBD1. This CDR3 has 16 amino acids. In germline, CDR1 is LNHDA, CDR2 SQIVND (reference sequence). The trim removed 3 bases at V and 2 bases at J, leaving 6 bases unmatched. CDR3 nucleotide sequence: TGTGCCAGTAGTATGAGAAGGACAGGGACCTACAATGAGCAGTTCTTC. Protein sequence: CASSMRRTGTYNEQFF. The full variable domain, with the rest looked up from reference TRBV19 and TRBJ2-1, is DGGITQSPKYLFRKEGQNVTLSCEQNLNHDAMYWYRQDPGQGLRLIYYSQIVNDFQKGDIAEGYSVSREKKESFPLTVTSAQKNPTAFYLCASSMRRTGTYNEQFFGPGTRLTVL.

This chain connects TRBV20-1 to TRBJ1-1; the match to TRBD1 covers 9 bases. The length of the CDR3 is 17 residues. CDR1 DFQATT and CDR2 SNEGSKA come from the germline V gene (reference sequence). V gave up 3 bases and J gave up 3 bases; unmatched junction bases: 14. The CDR3 nucleotides read TGCAGTGCTAGTGAACCGGGACAGGGTATTTTAGACACTGAAGCTTTCTTT. Protein: CSASEPGQGILDTEAFF.

The chain employs TRBV4-1 and TRBJ2-7; D is unclear. The CDR3 loop spans 16 amino acids. Trimming shortened V by 0 bases and J by 2 bases, and 14 bases separated the two germline ends. Germline V lookup: CDR1 MGHRA, CDR2 YSYEKL. The CDR3 DNA reads TGCGCCAGCAGCCAAGATAGGGATTCGGAAGCCTACGAGCAGTACTTC. It encodes CASSQDRDSEAYEQYF.

This clonotype was counted between two and nine times. A much bigger clone sits one base away, suggesting this may be a read error. The chain combines TRBV7-9 with TRBJ2-1, with 9 nucleotides matching TRBD2. Germline CDR1 is SEHNR and CDR2 is FQNEAQ (reference sequence). V lost 2 bases and J lost 2; bases outside the gene matches: 19. The CDR3 spans 21 residues. Written as DNA, the CDR3 is TGTGCCAGCAGCTTATTAGGGGCTAGCGGGGCGTTGACCGTTCCCTACAATGAGCAGTTCTTC. It codes for CASSLLGASGALTVPYNEQFF.

This clonotype was recorded at least ten times. The chain has TRBV6-6 and TRBJ1-4; TRBD1 agrees at 7 bases. Per the germline V gene, CDR1 is MNHNY and CDR2 is SVGAGI (reference sequence). The CDR3 sequence is 16 residues long. The trim removed 2 bases at V and 7 bases at J, leaving 10 bases unmatched. CDR3 coding DNA: TGTGCCAGCAGTTACCGAGAGGACAGGCGAATTGAAAAACTGTTTTTT. The encoded protein is CASSYREDRRIEKLFF.

Many counts were recorded for this clonotype. V usage is TRBV7-8 and J usage is TRBJ2-7, with 8 bases aligning to TRBD2. The CDR3 is made up of 16 amino acids. Germline CDR1 reads SGHVS; CDR2 reads FQNEAQ. J gave up 5 bases and V 1 base, and 10 bases lay outside the gene matches. CDR3 sequence (DNA): TGTGCCAGCAGCTTAGGACGCCGGCGGGGGGCTAACGAGCAGTACTTC. This translates into CASSLGRRRGANEQYF.

This clonotype was detected ten times or more. The chain couples TRBV27 to TRBJ2-3; D is undetermined. The CDR3 totals 14 residues. V was clipped by 0 bases and J by 6 bases, with 10 bases between them. CDR1 is MNHEY, CDR2 SMNVEV, per germline (reference sequence). Here the CDR3 reads CASSLSRPLDTQYF. In DNA, the CDR3 is TGTGCCAGCAGTTTATCTCGCCCGCTGGATACGCAGTATTTT.

In its sample, this clonotype was seen many times. The V and J genes are TRBV7-2 and TRBJ2-1; TRBD2 is a possible D gene (6 bases). The CDR3 consists of 12 residues. Germline CDR1 is SGHTA and CDR2 is FQGNSA. V was shortened by 5 bases and J by 8 bases, with 10 bases between the two germline ends. The CDR3 DNA follows: TGTGCCAGCAGCCCCAGCGGGCATGAGCAGTTCTTC. It translates to CASSPSGHEQFF. The full variable domain, rest sourced from reference TRBV7-2 and TRBJ2-1, is GAGVSQSPSNKVTEKGKDVELRCDPISGHTALYWYRQSLGQGLEFLIYFQGNSAPDKSGLPSDRFSAERTGGSVSTLTIQRTQQEDSAVYLCASSPSGHEQFFGPGTRLTVL.

As to this clonotype: At one end the junction does not follow the germline gene, possibly because of a read error. The genes are TRBV30 and TRBJ2-3; 12 positions match TRBD2. Germline lookup yields CDR1 GTSNPN and CDR2 SVGIG (reference sequence). The CDR3 is 16 amino acids. The chain's CDR3 is CARSVASGGGTDTQYF. CDR3 sequence (DNA): TGTGCCCGGAGTGTAGCTAGCGGGGGGGGCACAGATACGCAGTATTTT.

The chain recombines TRBV18 with TRBJ2-1; TRBD1 agrees at 7 bases. The CDR3 spans 17 residues. Germline CDR1 reads KGHSH; CDR2 reads LQKENI. V shed 3 bases and J 0 bases; nucleotides not matched to a gene: 8. The CDR3 spells CASSPPTGIGSYNEQFF. The CDR3 nucleotides are TGTGCCAGCTCACCTCCGACAGGGATTGGCTCCTACAATGAGCAGTTCTTC.

The CDR3 sequence: CASSQDRIPGLAGRSSYEQYF. The CDR3 DNA reads as TGTGCCAGCAGCCAAGATCGGATACCGGGACTAGCGGGGAGGAGCTCCTACGAGCAGTACTTC. V is TRBV4-2 and J is TRBJ2-7; TRBD2 aligns across 13 bases. Germline V gives CDR1 LGHNA, CDR2 YNFKEQ. V dropped 0 bases and J dropped 0; count of bases not matched to a gene: 14. The CDR3 spans 21 residues.

The chain uses TRBV9 and TRBJ1-2; D is unresolved. Trimming removed 4 bases at V and 0 bases at J, with 7 bases between. This CDR3 has 13 amino acids. The germline V gene encodes CDR1 SGDLS and CDR2 YYNGEE. CDR3 DNA: TGTGCCAGCAGCAGGACGGCTAACTATGGCTACACCTTC. This encodes CASSRTANYGYTF.

This clonotype was counted ten times or more. Written as DNA, the CDR3 is TGTGCCAGCAGTACGCCCACGGGGACTGAAGCTTTCTTT. Protein: CASSTPTGTEAFF. The gene calls are TRBV6-1 and TRBJ1-1; D is undetermined. The CDR3 sequence is 13 residues long. Trimming shortened V by 5 bases and J by 5 bases, and 12 bases separated the two germline ends. CDR1 and CDR2 from the germline V gene are MNHNS and SASEGT.

The chain has TRBV12-3 or TRBV12-4 and TRBJ1-3; no clear D gene. Between the trimmed V and J ends, which lost 7 bases and 4 bases, there was a span of 14 bases. The CDR3 totals 14 residues. The DNA for the CDR3 is TGTGCCAGCACCCTTCGGGGATCCGGAAACACCATATATTTT. It codes for CASTLRGSGNTIYF.